This T cell receptor beta chain was sequenced during a study of cytomegalovirus exposure and HLA in healthy donors (TCRdb year 2017). About the study as a whole: An earlier analysis of roughly 570 of the donors reported 250 to 300 Gb of sequence data and 117 million unique TCR beta sequences obtained from about 179 million T cells. About 310 gigabases of sequencing data and tens of millions of unique TCR sequences were included in an early release covering around 650 HLA-typed donors. Among the roughly 400 genotyped donors, more than 70% belonged to the genetic ancestry cluster associated with self-reported Caucasian donors. The study was designed to test whether signatures of past pathogen exposure could be identified by cataloging public T cell receptors. The study profiled the T cell repertoires of some 610 subjects by immunosequencing and related them to cytomegalovirus serostatus. Besides the first cohort of around 670 subjects, a separate validation cohort made up of over 95 different subjects was used. High-throughput TCR immunosequencing, statistical association of individual TCRs with disease status, and machine learning were combined to predict cytomegalovirus infection status. A later analysis re-analyzed previously published TCR beta repertoires from approximately 700 donors and added high-resolution HLA genotyping to study TCR occurrence patterns. Rather than drawing on any new phenotypic data, the later analysis identified candidate immune exposures from TCR beta sequences and the way those sequences occurred across donors. To decide whether each TCR beta V gene segment behaved as functional or pseudogenic, an earlier analysis of 587 of the donors relied on high-throughput TCR beta sequencing. Donor age, sex, ethnicity and CMV serostatus were compiled alongside the repertoire data. A later genetic analysis used genome-wide SNP genotypes for about 65% of the roughly 700 donors, treating that subset as a discovery cohort. All discovery cohort repertoires had been generated on a single sequencing platform. Class I and class II HLA loci were covered by the typing at four-digit resolution. Typing coverage differed by locus: A, B, C, DRB1 and DQB1 were typed in about 620-640 donors, DQA1 in about 500, DPA1 in 600 to 610, and DPB1 in 450 to 480. Roughly 5 DR-DQ haplotypes were handled as single units for association and clustering, since linkage in the cohort was strong. On average, around 230,000 unique TCR beta nucleotide sequences were sequenced per donor among a few hundred genotyped donors of the cohort, with roughly 19% of those sequences being non-productive.

The cohort was made up of 500 to 850 healthy bone marrow donors. At the time of sampling, every cohort member was nominally healthy, though immune exposures that went unrecorded were likely present. The donor tested CMV seropositive, placing the donor among the roughly 270 seropositive members of the cohort. A peripheral blood sample was collected from each donor, and TCR beta sequencing was performed on peripheral blood mononuclear cells. The Qiagen DNeasy Blood Extraction Kit was used to extract genomic DNA from the blood cell samples. In the case of this clone: There is no known antigen for this receptor. There are no base qualities to consult, and no much larger clone falls within one base.

The library was obtained by the immunoSEQ multiplex PCR assay. For the multiplex PCR, a mixture combining 60 forward primers for TCR Vbeta segments and 13 reverse primers for TCR Jbeta segments was used. Amplification of the CDR3 region of rearranged TCR beta genes was performed with a multiplex PCR assay on genomic DNA. Amplified TCR beta libraries were sequenced as 87-base-pair reads on the Illumina HiSeq System. Per the original workflow: In a later analysis, 80 million or so unique TCR beta chains were counted across the approximately 640 repertoires, and roughly 10 million of these chains were shared by at least two donors. Raw reads were error-corrected and collapsed into unique sequences with a nearest-neighbor algorithm that merged closely related sequences to remove PCR and sequencing errors. V, D and J gene segments were assigned by aligning CDR3 sequences to IMGT reference sequences. For a sequence to be retained, a match of at least six nucleotides was required to both a V gene segment and a J gene segment. Rearrangements were called productive when the CDR3 lacked stop codons and stayed in frame with V and J; all others were non-productive. Following IMGT convention, CDR3 was defined as the stretch from the second conserved V-encoded cysteine up to the conserved J-encoded phenylalanine. Sequences without an unambiguous match to a single V gene segment were excluded from the earlier analysis of about 600 of the donors. An earlier analysis of fewer than 750 of the donors called V segments functional above 56.7% productive rearrangements and segregating when the between-donor standard deviation exceeded 5%. A statistical classification framework was built to diagnose cytomegalovirus status from the catalog of TCR beta chain sequences. In a later analysis, TCR nucleotide sequences were compared against IMGT/GENE-DB human TR gene sequences so that V and J genes could be assigned. Using the TCRdist pipeline, a later analysis assigned CDR3 sequences along with most-parsimonious VDJ recombination scenarios. A later analysis defined each TCR beta chain by its CDR3 amino acid sequence plus V-gene family, and excluded reads lacking a unique V-gene family. A later analysis removed 550 to 700 highly shared, low-generation-probability nucleotide sequences to deal with suspected cross-contamination and a sequencing artifact. In a later analysis, a clonal expansion index was calculated for each public chain from normalized within-repertoire ranks of inferred template counts. In a later analysis, generation probabilities were computed using a VDJ recombination model fitted to out-of-frame rearrangements, and the results were checked against IGoR. A later analysis scored TCR-TCR, TCR-HLA and TCR-CMV co-occurrence with hypergeometric tests, applying a repertoire-size bias correction to TCR pairs. A later analysis estimated false discovery rates by permuting HLA or CMV assignments 20 times. A later analysis grouped co-occurring TCRs with DBSCAN, adding TCRdist sequence similarity when clustering within HLA-allele-positive subsets. Co-occurrence clustering excluded repertoires with fewer than 30,000 or more than 120,000 public chains, plus five with anomalous nucleotide sharing. Entries here come from immuneACCESS through TCRdb and include only in-frame sequences with V and J called. Some clones fail to appear in such tables; in the studies checked, an unresolved V gene covers under half of the shortfall, and the cause of the remainder is unknown. The DNA was the basis for D and trimming; V, J and clone size are from that table. In all, the sample holds around 150,000 clones, and roughly four fifths of those were seen once. The ten largest clones add up to about 1.7% of the sample.

The paper as a whole reports these results and caveats: According to a later genetic analysis, donors in an Asian-associated ancestry cluster had fewer N-insertions in productive TCRs than the approximately 610-donor mean. Some 16 rarely observed V segments, including chromosome 9 orphons, were excluded from the earlier analysis of approximately 500 of the donors because counts were too low. A group of highly shared sequence variants was considered likely to be a technical artifact of the sequencing pipeline. Across donors, most TCR sequences were observed very rarely, whereas some public TCRs were present in many individuals. In a later analysis, most CMV-associated TCR beta chains were found to appear HLA-restricted, with HLA associations seemingly driven largely by CMV exposure. The study listed 150 to 200 TCR beta chains as associated with cytomegalovirus. An association between a missense DCLRE1C variant and V-gene and J-gene trimming of TCR beta chains was found in a later genetic analysis and replicated in an independent cohort. Sequencing depth was assumed to be roughly uniform across donors in the presence/absence analyses, though that assumption may not hold. A further reported finding was that TCR beta sequences accurately predicted the HLA-A and HLA-B alleles for most subjects in the first cohort. A later analysis found that HLA-associated TCR beta chains were more clonally expanded and had lower generation probabilities than equally common non-associated chains. A later analysis associated 15,000 or so TCR beta sequences with specific HLA alleles at a false discovery rate of 0.05. According to a later analysis, parvovirus B19, influenza, CMV and Epstein-Barr virus appeared linked to several top co-occurrence clusters. The 87-base-pair reads could not distinguish some IMGT-functional V segments, including TRBV6-2 and TRBV6-3, so those segments were excluded. Three of the identified cytomegalovirus-associated TCR beta chains were confirmed in vitro to be specific for cytomegalovirus antigens. Assigning TCR associations to individual alleles was difficult when HLA alleles, especially DR and DQ, strongly co-occurred. For the cohort, immune exposure information was limited to CMV serostatus. The classifier was reported to diagnose cytomegalovirus status with high specificity and sensitivity in both the original cohort and the validation cohort. The cohort was sequenced for TCR beta chains only, and without alpha or paired-chain data the features that could be detected were limited. Because HLA typing was unavailable for some donors at each locus, only the typed subset was used in association tests. The authors suggested that the approach could potentially be generalized to other disease states and immunological phenotypes. A later analysis found that TCR association rates varied across HLA loci, with DRB1 alleles showing the most associated TCRs and HLA-C alleles the fewest. Linkage disequilibrium might explain the correlated functional status among segregating V segments, but an unknown experimental factor could not be excluded. In an earlier analysis of 587 of the donors, most TCR beta V segments appeared in productive rearrangements about 90% or about 30% of the time, broadly matching IMGT annotations.

V loses 3 bases, J loses 2 bases, and the germline ends lie 11 bases apart. The germline V gene (reference sequence) provides CDR1 SGHNT and CDR2 YYREEE. Measured from the cysteine to the phenylalanine, the CDR3 is 14 residues long. Only the CDR3 DNA stays, 42 bases, in frame from base 1. The chain is encoded by TRBV5-4 joined to TRBJ1-1; too little of a D gene remains to name it. This sequence originates from a female donor in good health and CMV-seropositive. Sequenced: PBMCs. The DNA sequence follows: TGTGCCAGCAGCTCGGGCGGGGATAACACTGAAGCTTTCTTT. This gives the protein CASSSGGDNTEAFF. The full variable domain, with segments outside the CDR3 supplied by the reference TRBV5-4 and TRBJ1-1 proteins, appears as ETGVTQSPTHLIKTRGQQVTLRCSSQSGHNTVSWYQQALGQGPQFIFQYYREEENGRGNFPPRFSGLQFPNYSSELNVNALELDDSALYLCASSSGGDNTEAFFGQGTRLTVV.